The TCR beta chain under discussion was sequenced for a study of cytomegalovirus exposure and HLA in healthy donors. Study-wide findings and caveats: Presence/absence analyses rested on an assumption that sequencing depth was roughly uniform across donors. The study had only CMV serostatus as immune exposure information.

The CDR3 is 15 residues long. Germline V gene sequence: CDR1 SGHRS, CDR2 YFSETQ. Trimming cost V 0 bases and J 2 bases, with 10 bases left between them. Both 60 Vbeta primers and 13 Jbeta primers went into the PCR. Sequencing was performed with immunoSEQ multiplex PCR; in TCRdb, only in-frame clones are kept and a portion is missing. The repertoire holds 150,000 to 200,000 clones, approximately 81% seen once, with around 2% in the top ten. Comments on this clone: Its antigen is unidentified.

The TCR was taken from a woman between 18 and 29 years old in good health and CMV-seropositive. This chain joins TRBV5-1 and TRBJ2-3; D remains ambiguous. The material sequenced was PBMCs. The CDR3 is CASSLEALLTDTQYF. The CDR3 coding sequence is TGCGCCAGCAGCTTGGAAGCACTACTCACAGATACGCAGTATTTT.